The 14 T cell receptor beta chains listed next were all sequenced from one sample in a study of blood T cells in healthy people across ages. Together with a sample-barcoded 5' primer, a J-beta primer mix was included in a second PCR lasting about 6 to 11 cycles. TCRdb fed the 5' RACE reads into MiXCR, producing one record per CDR3 protein. The repertoire holds 1.5 million or so distinct CDR3 sequences, around 42% seen once, with 7% to 9% in the top ten. Material for sequencing was blood. The receptors were gathered from a woman aged 18-29 years in good health.

The chain uses TRBV13 and TRBJ1-1, with 10 positions matching TRBD1. Germline assignment: CDR1 PRHDT and CDR2 FYEKMQ (reference sequence). The CDR3 sequence is 15 residues long. With V trimmed by 5 bases and J by 4 bases, 7 bases remained unmatched. The CDR3 is CASSEDRGSGTEAFF. CDR3 DNA sequence: TGTGCCAGCAGCGAGGACAGGGGGTCTGGCACTGAAGCTTTCTTT.

This clonotype has just a few counts. The chain is built from TRBV7-2 and TRBJ1-1; TRBD1 matches at 7 bases. Per the germline V gene, CDR1 is SGHTA and CDR2 is FQGNSA. Trimming removed 5 bases from V and 0 bases from J; junction bases left unmatched: 9. CDR3 length: 16 residues. The CDR3 sequence: CASSTATGRVNTEAFF. The CDR3 DNA sequence: TGTGCCAGCAGCACGGCGACAGGGAGGGTGAACACTGAAGCTTTCTTT.

This clonotype has only a few counts. This rearrangement joins TRBV29-1 to TRBJ2-7; no definite D call. CDR1 is SQVTM, CDR2 ANQGSEA, per germline. The CDR3 has 13 residues. V was trimmed by 5 bases and J by 2 bases, leaving 13 bases between them. DNA for the CDR3: TGCAGCGTTACTAAGGGTCGGGCCTACGAGCAGTACTTC. This translates into CSVTKGRAYEQYF.

V gene TRBV12-3 or TRBV12-4 combines with J gene TRBJ2-1; D ambiguous. The V gene lost 5 bases and the J gene lost 4 bases, with 9 bases spanning the gap. The CDR3 has 13 residues. The CDR3 DNA reads TGTGCCAGCAGTGTGATCCGTTACAATGAGCAGTTCTTC. Encoded protein: CASSVIRYNEQFF.

The J gene is TRBJ2-4, the V gene TRBV5-1; TRBD2 might be the D (6 bases). The germline V gene has CDR1 SGHRS and CDR2 YFSETQ. Trimming removed 7 bases from V and 5 bases from J, with 13 bases in between. The CDR3 has 13 amino acids. For the CDR3, the DNA is TGCGCCAGCGCCAGGAGGGGTCAAAACATTCAGTACTTC. Translated, it gives CASARRGQNIQYF.

This clonotype appeared a few times. The chain couples TRBV29-1 to TRBJ2-1; no firm D call. V gave up 8 bases and J gave up 0 bases, with 11 bases separating them. Per germline, CDR1 SQVTM and CDR2 ANQGSEA. CDR3 length: 13 residues. DNA for the CDR3: TGCAGCACAACAGAGAGCTCCTACAATGAGCAGTTCTTC. The encoded protein is CSTTESSYNEQFF.

V gene TRBV20-1 combines with J gene TRBJ2-7; 8 bases line up with TRBD2. CDR1 and CDR2 from the germline V gene are DFQATT and SNEGSKA (reference sequence). The CDR3 loop spans 14 amino acids. The V segment lost 4 bases and the J segment 4 bases; nucleotides outside the gene matches: 9. CDR3 bases: TGCAGTGCTACGTCCGGGACTAGGATGTACGAGCAGTACTTC. Amino acid sequence: CSATSGTRMYEQYF.

The CDR3 is CASSGPGVNEQYF. The CDR3 DNA is TGTGCCAGCAGTGGTCCCGGGGTTAACGAGCAGTACTTC. The rearrangement links TRBV25-1 to TRBJ2-7; weak D call: TRBD2 (5 bases). The CDR3 is 13 amino acids. Germline-derived CDR1 and CDR2 are MGHDK and SYGVNS. Trimming shortened V by 4 bases and J by 5 bases, and 12 bases separated the two germline ends.

This clonotype occurred once. V usage is TRBV19 and J usage is TRBJ2-5; the match to TRBD1 covers 10 bases. The J segment lost 4 bases and the V segment lost 9 bases, leaving 17 bases of the junction unmatched. The CDR3 spans 17 residues. Germline CDR1 is LNHDA and CDR2 is SQIVND (reference sequence). The CDR3 nucleotides read TGTGCCAGCGCACGGGACAGGGGAGGTTCTAAGGTAGAGACCCAGTACTTC. Translated, it gives CASARDRGGSKVETQYF.

This clonotype has just a few counts. V and J are TRBV27 and TRBJ2-1; D is possibly TRBD1 (6 bases). The CDR3 contains 18 residues. The germline V gene has CDR1 MNHEY and CDR2 SMNVEV (reference sequence). V dropped 3 bases and J dropped 4 bases, with 22 bases sitting between them. This CDR3 is CASSLGAGAAGRYNEQFF. The CDR3, as DNA: TGTGCCAGCAGTTTGGGGGCAGGGGCGGCAGGGCGATACAATGAGCAGTTCTTC.

V gene TRBV7-2 combines with J gene TRBJ2-1; 7 nucleotides align to TRBD2. The trim removed 1 base at V and 10 bases at J, leaving 10 bases unmatched. The length of the CDR3 is 15 residues. Germline loops: CDR1 SGHTA, CDR2 FQGNSA. CDR3 residues: CASSLVGTTKDEQFF. The DNA of the CDR3 is TGTGCCAGCAGCTTAGTGGGGACTACGAAGGACGAGCAGTTCTTC.

The rearrangement uses TRBV4-1 and TRBJ1-1; 7 bases agree with TRBD1. V was pared by 2 bases and J by 6 bases, with 9 bases of the junction left unmatched. This CDR3 comprises 15 residues. The germline V gene encodes CDR1 MGHRA and CDR2 YSYEKL. Written as DNA, the CDR3 is TGCGCCAGCAGCCAAATCGGGAAGGGGGCGGCTGAAGCTTTCTTT. It specifies CASSQIGKGAAEAFF.

The chain has TRBV10-3 and TRBJ1-2; D is uncertain. V gave up 0 bases and J gave up 4 bases, with 15 bases separating them. CDR1 ENHRY and CDR2 SYGVKD come from the germline V gene. CDR3 length equals 16 residues. The CDR3 loop is CAISESRRSGVYGYTF. The CDR3 region has the DNA TGTGCCATCAGTGAGTCGCGGAGGTCCGGGGTCTATGGCTACACCTTC.

This clonotype has only one observation. The chain joins TRBV11-3 to TRBJ2-3; TRBD1 aligns across 11 bases. The CDR3 contains 15 residues. The germline CDR1 and CDR2 sequences are SGHNT and YENEEA. The V and J ends lost 5 bases and 2 bases, in that order; junction bases with no gene match: 3. In nucleotides, the CDR3 is TGTGCCAGCAGCCCGGGACAGGGGGACACAGATACGCAGTATTTT. Its protein is CASSPGQGDTDTQYF.